This T cell receptor beta chain stems from a study of PD-1 blockade in classical Hodgkin lymphoma. Findings and caveats of the study: Baseline diversity resembling that of newly diagnosed patients was seen in complete responders.

Time point here: cycle 4 day 1 (C4D1), after five to seven weeks of nivolumab. Exposure to brentuximab vedotin varied, and each patient had relapsed following autologous stem cell transplantation. As regards this clone: The antigen remains undetermined.

Data came from immunoSEQ multiplex PCR; TCRdb stores just in-frame clones and leaves some out. The sample includes tens of thousands of clones, more than 75% of them seen just once. The CDR3 has 15 amino acids. Trimming pared 0 bases from V and 0 bases from J, leaving 9 bases between. Germline V CDR1 and CDR2: SGDLS, YYNGEE. The receptor comes from a human donor with classical Hodgkin lymphoma. The specimen was peripheral blood mononuclear cells (PBMCs), collected before the fourth cycle of nivolumab. The chain has TRBV9 and TRBJ1-2, with D perhaps matching TRBD1 (6 bases). CDR3 nucleotides: TGTGCCAGCAGCGTAGAGGCAGGGGCTAACTATGGCTACACCTTC. Its protein is CASSVEAGANYGYTF. Filled out from reference TRBV9 and TRBJ1-2, the complete variable domain reads DSGVTQTPKHLITATGQRVTLRCSPRSGDLSVYWYQQSLDQGLQFLIQYYNGEERAKGNILERFSAQQFPDLHSELNLSSLELGDSALYFCASSVEAGANYGYTFGSGTRLTVV.